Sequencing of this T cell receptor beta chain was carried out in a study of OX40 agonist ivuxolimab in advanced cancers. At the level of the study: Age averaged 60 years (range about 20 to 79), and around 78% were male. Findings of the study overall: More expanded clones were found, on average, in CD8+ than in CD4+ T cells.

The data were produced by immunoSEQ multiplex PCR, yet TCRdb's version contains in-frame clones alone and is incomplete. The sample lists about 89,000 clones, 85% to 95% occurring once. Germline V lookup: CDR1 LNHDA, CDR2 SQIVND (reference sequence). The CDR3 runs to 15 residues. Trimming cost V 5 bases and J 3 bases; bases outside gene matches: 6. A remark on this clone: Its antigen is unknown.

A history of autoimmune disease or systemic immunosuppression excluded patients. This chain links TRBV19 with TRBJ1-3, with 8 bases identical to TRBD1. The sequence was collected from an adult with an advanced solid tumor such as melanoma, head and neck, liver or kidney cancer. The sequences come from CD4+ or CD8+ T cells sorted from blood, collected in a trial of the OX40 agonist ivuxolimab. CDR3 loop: CASSPSGGGGNTIYF. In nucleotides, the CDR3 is TGTGCCAGTAGTCCCTCAGGGGGCGGTGGAAACACCATATATTTT.